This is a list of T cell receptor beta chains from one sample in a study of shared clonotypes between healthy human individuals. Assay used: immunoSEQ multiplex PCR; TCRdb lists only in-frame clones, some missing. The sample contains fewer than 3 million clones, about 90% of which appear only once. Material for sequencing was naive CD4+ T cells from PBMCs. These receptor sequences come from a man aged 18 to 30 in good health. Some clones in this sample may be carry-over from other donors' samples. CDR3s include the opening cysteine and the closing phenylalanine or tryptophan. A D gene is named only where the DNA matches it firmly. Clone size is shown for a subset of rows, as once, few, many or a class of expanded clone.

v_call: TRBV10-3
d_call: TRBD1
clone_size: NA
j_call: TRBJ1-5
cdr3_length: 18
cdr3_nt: TGTGCCATCAGGACCAGACAGGGGGGTATGGAAAGCAATCAGCCCCAGCATTTT
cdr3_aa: CAIRTRQGGMESNQPQHF

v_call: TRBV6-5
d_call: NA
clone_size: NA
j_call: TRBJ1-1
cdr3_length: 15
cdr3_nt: TGTGCCAGCAGTTACTCATGGAGGGTGAGCACTGAAGCTTTCTTT
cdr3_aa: CASSYSWRVSTEAFF

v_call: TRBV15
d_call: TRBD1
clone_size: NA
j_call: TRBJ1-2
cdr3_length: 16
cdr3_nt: TGTGCCACCAGCAGAGCCAGGACAGGGGGGCCTGATGGCTACACCTTC
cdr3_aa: CATSRARTGGPDGYTF

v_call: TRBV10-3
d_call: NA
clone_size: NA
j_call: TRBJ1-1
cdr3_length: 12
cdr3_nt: TGTGCCATCAGAGGGGGGAACACTGAAGCTTTCTTT
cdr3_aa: CAIRGGNTEAFF

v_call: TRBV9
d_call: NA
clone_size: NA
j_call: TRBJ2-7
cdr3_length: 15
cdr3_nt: TGTGCCAGCAGCCCCCAAGAGGCCCCCTCCTACGAGCAGTACTTC
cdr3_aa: CASSPQEAPSYEQYF

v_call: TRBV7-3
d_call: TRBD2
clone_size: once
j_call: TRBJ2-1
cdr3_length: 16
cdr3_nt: TGTGCCAGCAGCTTAACAGCGGGAGGCCCCCTGGGGGAGCAGTTCTTC
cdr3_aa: CASSLTAGGPLGEQFF

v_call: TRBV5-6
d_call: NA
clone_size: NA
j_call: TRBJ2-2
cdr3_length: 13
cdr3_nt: TGTGCCAGCAGCCCATACTATAGCGGGGAGCTGTTTTTT
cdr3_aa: CASSPYYSGELFF

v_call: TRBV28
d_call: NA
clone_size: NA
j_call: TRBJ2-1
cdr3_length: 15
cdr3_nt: TGTGCCAGCAGTTTTCTGGACAGAGACTACAATGAGCAGTTCTTC
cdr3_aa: CASSFLDRDYNEQFF

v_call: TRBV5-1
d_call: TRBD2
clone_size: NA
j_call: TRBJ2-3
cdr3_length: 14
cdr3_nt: TGCGCCACCCCGGTAGCGGGAGGATTTGATACGCAGTATTTT
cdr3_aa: CATPVAGGFDTQYF

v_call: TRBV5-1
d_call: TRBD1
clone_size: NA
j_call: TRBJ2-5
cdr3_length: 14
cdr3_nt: TGCGCCAGCACTCTCGGGACAGGGCAAGAGACCCAGTACTTC
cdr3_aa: CASTLGTGQETQYF

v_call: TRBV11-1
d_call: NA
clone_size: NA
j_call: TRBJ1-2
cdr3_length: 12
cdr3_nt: TGTGCCAGCAGCTTAGGGCCGGATGGCTACACCTTC
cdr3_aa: CASSLGPDGYTF

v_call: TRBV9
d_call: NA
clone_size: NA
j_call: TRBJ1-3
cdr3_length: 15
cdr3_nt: TGTGCCAGCAGCGTAGCTGGTTACTCTGGAAACACCATATATTTT
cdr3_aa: CASSVAGYSGNTIYF

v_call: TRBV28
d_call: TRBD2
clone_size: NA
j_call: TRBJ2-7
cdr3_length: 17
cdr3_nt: TGTGCCAGCAGTTCCCTCGGACTAGCGGGCACAGCCTACGAGCAGTACTTC
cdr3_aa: CASSSLGLAGTAYEQYF

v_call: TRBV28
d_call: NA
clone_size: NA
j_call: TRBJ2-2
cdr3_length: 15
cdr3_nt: TGTGCCAGCCAGACCGGGACAACAAACACCGGGGAGCTGTTTTTT
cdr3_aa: CASQTGTTNTGELFF

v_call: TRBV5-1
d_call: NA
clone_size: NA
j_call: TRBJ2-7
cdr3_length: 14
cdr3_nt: TGCGCCAGCAGCTTGGTGCGCCCAGGGGACGAGCAGTACTTC
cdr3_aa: CASSLVRPGDEQYF

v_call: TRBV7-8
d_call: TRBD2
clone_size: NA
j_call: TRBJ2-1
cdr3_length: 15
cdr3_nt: TGTGCCAGCAGCCCAAGACTAGCGGGAGACTATGAGCAGTTCTTC
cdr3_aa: CASSPRLAGDYEQFF

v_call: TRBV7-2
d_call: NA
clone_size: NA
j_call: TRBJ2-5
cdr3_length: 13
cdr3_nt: TGTGCCAGCAGCACAAGCCATGCGGAGACCCAGTACTTC
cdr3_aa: CASSTSHAETQYF

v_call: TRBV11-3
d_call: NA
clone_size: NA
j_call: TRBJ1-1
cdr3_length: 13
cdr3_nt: TGTGCCAGCAGCTTCAGGAACACCGGGGAAGCTTTCTTT
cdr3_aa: CASSFRNTGEAFF

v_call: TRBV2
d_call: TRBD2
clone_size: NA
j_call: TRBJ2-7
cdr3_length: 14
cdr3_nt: TGTGCCAGCACTGGACTAGCGGCCTCCTACGAGCAGTACTTC
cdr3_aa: CASTGLAASYEQYF

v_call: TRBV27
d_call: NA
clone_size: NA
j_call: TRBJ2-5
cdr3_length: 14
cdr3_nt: TGTGCCAGCAGTTTGAGAGGGTACCAAGAGACCCAGTACTTC
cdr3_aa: CASSLRGYQETQYF

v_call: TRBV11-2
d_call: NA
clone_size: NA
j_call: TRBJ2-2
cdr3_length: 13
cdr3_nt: TGTGCCAGCAACCCCAGGAACACCGGGGAGCTGTTTTTT
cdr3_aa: CASNPRNTGELFF

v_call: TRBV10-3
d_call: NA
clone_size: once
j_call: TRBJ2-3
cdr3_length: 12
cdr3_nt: TGTGCCTCTTCCCGCAGCACAGATACGCAGTATTTT
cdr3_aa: CASSRSTDTQYF

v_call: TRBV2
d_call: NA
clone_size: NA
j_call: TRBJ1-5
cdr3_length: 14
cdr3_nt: TGTGCCAGCAGTGCAGGGGCGGGCAATCAGCCCCAGCATTTT
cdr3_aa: CASSAGAGNQPQHF

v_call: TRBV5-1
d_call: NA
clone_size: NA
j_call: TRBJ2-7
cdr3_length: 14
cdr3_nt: TGCGCCAGCAGCTCTGCAGGGCCGTTCTACGAGCAGTACTTC
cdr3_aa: CASSSAGPFYEQYF

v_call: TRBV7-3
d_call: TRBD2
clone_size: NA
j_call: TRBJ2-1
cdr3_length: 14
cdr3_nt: TGTGCCAGCAGCTTGACTAGCGCGTTGAATGAGCAGTTCTTC
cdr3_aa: CASSLTSALNEQFF

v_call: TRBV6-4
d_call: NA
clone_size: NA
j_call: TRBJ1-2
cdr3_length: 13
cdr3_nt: TGTGCCAGCAGCTCCACAGGGTTAGGCGGCTACACCTTC
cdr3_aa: CASSSTGLGGYTF

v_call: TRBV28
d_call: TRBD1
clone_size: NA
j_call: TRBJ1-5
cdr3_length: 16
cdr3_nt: TGTGCCAGCAGGTTCATTGGACAGGGGGCCGATCAGCCCCAGCATTTT
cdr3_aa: CASRFIGQGADQPQHF

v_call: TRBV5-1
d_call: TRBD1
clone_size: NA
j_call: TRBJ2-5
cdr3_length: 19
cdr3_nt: TGCGCCAGCAGCTCCGCGGTCCTTTCGACAGGGGGGTATCTAGAGACCCAGTACTTC
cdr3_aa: CASSSAVLSTGGYLETQYF

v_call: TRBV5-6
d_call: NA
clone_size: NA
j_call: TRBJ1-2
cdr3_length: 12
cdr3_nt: TGTGCCAGCAGCCAGGGAGCTTATGGCTACACCTTC
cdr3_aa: CASSQGAYGYTF

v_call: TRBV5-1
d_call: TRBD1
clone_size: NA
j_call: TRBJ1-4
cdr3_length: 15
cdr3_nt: TGCGCCAGCAGCTCGGGACAGGGACCTAATGAAAAACTGTTTTTT
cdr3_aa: CASSSGQGPNEKLFF

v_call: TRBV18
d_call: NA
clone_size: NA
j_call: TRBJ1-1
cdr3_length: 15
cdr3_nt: TGTGCCAGCTCACCACGCCCGGGGATGAACACTGAAGCTTTCTTT
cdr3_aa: CASSPRPGMNTEAFF

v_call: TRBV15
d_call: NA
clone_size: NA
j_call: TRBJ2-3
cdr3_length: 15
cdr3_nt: TGTGCCACCAGTGGAGGGGGCGCTCAGGGGGATACGCAGTATTTT
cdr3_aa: CATSGGGAQGDTQYF

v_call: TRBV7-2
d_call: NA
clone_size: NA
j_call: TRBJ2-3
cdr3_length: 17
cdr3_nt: TGTGCCAGCAGTCGCCCCCCCGGGGACTCAGCCACAGATACGCAGTATTTT
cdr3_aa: CASSRPPGDSATDTQYF

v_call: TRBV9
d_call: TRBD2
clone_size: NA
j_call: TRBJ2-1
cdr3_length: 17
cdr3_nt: TGTGCCAGCAGCGTAGTGGCTAGCGGGATCACCTACAATGAGCAGTTCTTC
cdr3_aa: CASSVVASGITYNEQFF

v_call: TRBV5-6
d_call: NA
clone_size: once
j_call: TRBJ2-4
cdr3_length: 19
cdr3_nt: TGTGCCAGCAGCTTGGTCACAGGTAACTGGGGAGTAGCCAAAAACATTCAGTACTTC
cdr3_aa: CASSLVTGNWGVAKNIQYF

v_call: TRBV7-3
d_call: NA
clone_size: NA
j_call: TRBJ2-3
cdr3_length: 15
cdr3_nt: TGTGCCAGCAGCTTAGCGGGGAGGGGGCCAGATACGCAGTATTTT
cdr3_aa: CASSLAGRGPDTQYF

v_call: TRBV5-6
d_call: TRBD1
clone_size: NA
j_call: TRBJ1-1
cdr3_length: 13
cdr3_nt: TGTGCCAGCAGCTACCGGGACAGGGGTGGAGCTTTCTTT
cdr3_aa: CASSYRDRGGAFF

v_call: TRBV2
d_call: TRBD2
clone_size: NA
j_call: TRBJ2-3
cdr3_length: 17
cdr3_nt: TGTGCCAGCAGTGAGCAAGGACTAGCGGGAGGGTCAGATACGCAGTATTTT
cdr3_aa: CASSEQGLAGGSDTQYF

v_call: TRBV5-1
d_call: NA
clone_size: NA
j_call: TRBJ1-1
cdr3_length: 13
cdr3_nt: TGCGCCAGCAGCCCAGGGACCGGCACTGAAGCTTTCTTT
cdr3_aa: CASSPGTGTEAFF

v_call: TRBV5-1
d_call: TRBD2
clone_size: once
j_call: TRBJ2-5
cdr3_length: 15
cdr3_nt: TGCGCCAGCAGCTCGGAACTAGCGGTACAAGAGACCCAGTACTTC
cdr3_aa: CASSSELAVQETQYF

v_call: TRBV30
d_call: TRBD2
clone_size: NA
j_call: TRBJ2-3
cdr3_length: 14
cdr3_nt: TGTGCCGCGAGGCTAGCGGGAGGGAGAGATACGCAGTATTTT
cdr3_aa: CAARLAGGRDTQYF

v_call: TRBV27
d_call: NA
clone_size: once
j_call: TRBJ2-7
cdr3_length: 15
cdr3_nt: TGTGCCAGCAGTTTAGCACAGCTTTTATTCTACGAGCAGTACTTC
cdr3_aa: CASSLAQLLFYEQYF

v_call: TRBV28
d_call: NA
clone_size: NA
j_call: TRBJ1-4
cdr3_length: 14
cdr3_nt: TGTGCCAGCAGTGACACCAAAGTTAATGAAAAACTGTTTTTT
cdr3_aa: CASSDTKVNEKLFF

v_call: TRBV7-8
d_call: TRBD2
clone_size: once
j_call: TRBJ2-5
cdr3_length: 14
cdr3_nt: TGTGCCAGCAGCCGGACTAGCCGCGGAGAGACCCAGTACTTC
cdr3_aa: CASSRTSRGETQYF

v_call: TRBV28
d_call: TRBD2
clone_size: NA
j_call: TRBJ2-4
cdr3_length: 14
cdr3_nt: TGTGCCAGCAGCGGCAGGGAGGGCCAAAACATTCAGTACTTC
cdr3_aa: CASSGREGQNIQYF

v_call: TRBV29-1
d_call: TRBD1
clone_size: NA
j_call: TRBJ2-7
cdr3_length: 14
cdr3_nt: TGCAGCGTTGAATGGGACAGGGAGCCCTACGAGCAGTACTTC
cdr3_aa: CSVEWDREPYEQYF

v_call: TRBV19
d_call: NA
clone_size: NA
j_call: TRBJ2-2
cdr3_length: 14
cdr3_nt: TGTGCCAGTAATCTTGCAATGAACACCGGGGAGCTGTTTTTT
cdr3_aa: CASNLAMNTGELFF

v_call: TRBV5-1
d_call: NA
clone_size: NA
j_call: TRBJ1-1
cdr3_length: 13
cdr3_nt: TGCGCCAGCAGCTTGACAGGGCCCTCTGAAGCTTTCTTT
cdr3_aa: CASSLTGPSEAFF

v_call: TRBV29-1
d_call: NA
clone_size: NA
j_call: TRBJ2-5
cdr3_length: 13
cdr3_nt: TGCAGCGTTGGTATGGCGGGACAAGAGACCCAGTACTTC
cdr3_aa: CSVGMAGQETQYF

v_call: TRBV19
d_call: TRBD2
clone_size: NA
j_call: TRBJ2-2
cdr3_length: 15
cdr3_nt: TGTGCCAGTAGTATACGGACTAGTGACACCGGGGAGCTGTTTTTT
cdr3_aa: CASSIRTSDTGELFF

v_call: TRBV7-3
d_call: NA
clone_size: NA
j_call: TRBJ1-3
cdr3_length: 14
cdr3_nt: TGTGCCAGCAGCTCCGGGGCTTCGGGAAACACCATATATTTT
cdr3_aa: CASSSGASGNTIYF

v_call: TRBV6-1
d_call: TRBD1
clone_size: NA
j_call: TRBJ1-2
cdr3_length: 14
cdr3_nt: TGTGCCAGCAGTGGTTGGACAGGGATCTATGGCTACACCTTC
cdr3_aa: CASSGWTGIYGYTF

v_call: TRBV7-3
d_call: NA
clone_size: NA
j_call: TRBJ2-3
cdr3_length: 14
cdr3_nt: TGTGCCAGCAGCTTATGGAGCGGGCCAGATACGCAGTATTTT
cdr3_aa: CASSLWSGPDTQYF

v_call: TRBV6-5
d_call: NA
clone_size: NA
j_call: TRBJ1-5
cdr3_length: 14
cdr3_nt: TGTGCCAGCAGCCCCGACGGGGGTAATCAGCCCCAGCATTTT
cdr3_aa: CASSPDGGNQPQHF

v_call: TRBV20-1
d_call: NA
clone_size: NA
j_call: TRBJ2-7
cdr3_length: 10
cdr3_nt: TGCAGTGCTAGATCGCACGAGCAGTACTTC
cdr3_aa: CSARSHEQYF

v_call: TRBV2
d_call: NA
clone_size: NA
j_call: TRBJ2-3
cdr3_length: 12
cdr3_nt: TGTGCCAGCAGTGAGGGGAGGGATACGCAGTATTTT
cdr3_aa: CASSEGRDTQYF

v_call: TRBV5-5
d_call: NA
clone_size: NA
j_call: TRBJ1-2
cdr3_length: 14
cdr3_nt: TGTGCCAGCAGCTTGGGAAGGCCCAACTATGGCTACACCTTC
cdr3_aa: CASSLGRPNYGYTF

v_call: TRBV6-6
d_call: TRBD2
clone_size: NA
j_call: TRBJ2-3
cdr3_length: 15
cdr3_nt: TGTGCCAGCATCCGGGAGGGAACTAGCACAGATACGCAGTATTTT
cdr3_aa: CASIREGTSTDTQYF

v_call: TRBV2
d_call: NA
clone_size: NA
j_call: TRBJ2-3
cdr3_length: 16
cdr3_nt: TGTGCCAGCAGTGTACGGCGGGGCAGAGTGGCAGATACGCAGTATTTT
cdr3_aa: CASSVRRGRVADTQYF

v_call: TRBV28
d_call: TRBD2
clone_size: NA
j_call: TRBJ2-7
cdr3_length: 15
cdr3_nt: TGTGCCAGCAGTTCTAGCGGGAGTGAGTCCTACGAGCAGTACTTC
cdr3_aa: CASSSSGSESYEQYF